This TCR beta chain was found in a study of type 1 regulatory T cells. V lost 4 bases, J lost 6 bases, and 0 bases stayed unmatched. This CDR3 region has 13 residues. The germline V gene has CDR1 SGHTA and CDR2 FQGTGA. In its sample, this clonotype was seen many times. Its antigen is unidentified. One entry per CDR3 protein, called by TCRdb with MiXCR from the reads. Of approximately 43,000 distinct CDR3 sequences listed, 12% are singletons. The sequenced material came from cultured non-Tr1 T cells, either the whole culture or a sorted T cell fraction (not recorded which). The clonotype was recovered from a human donor in good health. The chain joins TRBV7-3 to TRBJ2-3; 11 positions agree with TRBD2. CDR3 loop: CASSWTSGDTQYF. The CDR3 nucleotides read TGTGCCAGCAGCTGGACTAGCGGGGATACGCAGTATTTT.